Listed below are T cell receptor beta chains from one sample, sequenced in a study of T cells in tumors after PD-1 blockade. The assay was immunoSEQ multiplex PCR, and TCRdb's table has in-frame clones only and misses some. The data hold 55,000 to 70,000 clones, with 80% observed a single time. The sample in question was PBMCs, obtained before anti-PD-1 treatment. Source of these receptors: a human donor with basal cell carcinoma. Each CDR3 is given with its conserved first and last residue. D genes are given only for firm matches. Part of the rows lack a size; the others show once, few, many or a class for expanded clones.

D,V,size,J,CDR3,DNA
.,TRBV4-2,many,TRBJ1-4,CASSHDRGIWTTNEKLFF,TGTGCCAGCAGCCATGACCGGGGAATTTGGACAACTAATGAAAAACTGTTTTTT
.,TRBV5-5,few,TRBJ1-1,CASSSDLWNTEAFF,TGTGCCAGCAGCTCGGACCTATGGAACACTGAAGCTTTCTTT
.,TRBV5-1,few,TRBJ2-7,CASSFRNSYEQYF,TGCGCCAGCAGCTTTAGGAACTCCTACGAGCAGTACTTC
.,TRBV9,.,TRBJ2-5,CASSARGLQETQYF,TGTGCCAGCAGCGCCAGGGGTTTACAAGAGACCCAGTACTTC
TRBD2,TRBV3-1/TRBV3-2,.,TRBJ2-5,CASSQEIAGGETQYF,TGTGCCAGCAGCCAAGAGATAGCGGGGGGAGAGACCCAGTACTTC
.,TRBV25-1,.,TRBJ1-1,CASSPKGVSGEAFF,TGTGCCAGCAGCCCGAAGGGGGTGAGTGGTGAAGCTTTCTTT
.,TRBV7-6,.,TRBJ1-3,CASSATTGSTIYF,TGTGCCAGCAGCGCCACCACAGGGAGCACCATATATTTT
.,TRBV30,.,TRBJ1-5,CAWSSATVNQPQHF,TGTGCCTGGAGCTCCGCCACGGTCAATCAGCCCCAGCATTTT
.,TRBV6-6,.,TRBJ1-2,CASKIGDIRGYTF,TGTGCCAGCAAAATTGGAGATATCAGGGGCTACACCTTC
TRBD1,TRBV27,.,TRBJ2-5,CASSSRTGRETQYF,TGTGCCAGCAGTTCCCGGACAGGGAGAGAGACCCAGTACTTC
.,TRBV19,.,TRBJ2-5,CASSIQGGTQYF,TGTGCCAGTAGTATACAGGGGGGGACCCAGTACTTC
.,TRBV24-1,.,TRBJ2-1,CATSDSRQFNEQFF,TGTGCCACCAGTGATTCACGACAGTTCAATGAGCAGTTCTTC
.,TRBV18,.,TRBJ1-1,CASSGGYTEAFF,TGTGCCAGCTCAGGGGGATACACTGAAGCTTTCTTT
TRBD1,TRBV4-2,.,TRBJ1-4,CASSQSTPGQQEKLFF,TGTGCCAGCAGCCAAAGCACCCCGGGACAGCAGGAAAAACTGTTTTTT
TRBD1,TRBV7-9,.,TRBJ1-5,CASSRQGASQPQHF,TGTGCCAGCAGCCGTCAGGGGGCAAGTCAGCCCCAGCATTTT
TRBD1,TRBV11-3,.,TRBJ1-1,CASSRDSMTEAFF,TGTGCCAGCAGCCGGGACAGTATGACTGAAGCTTTCTTT
.,TRBV6-5,many,TRBJ1-2,CASTHQGRSSYGYTF,TGTGCCAGCACCCACCAGGGGAGGTCCAGCTATGGCTACACCTTC
.,TRBV30,few,TRBJ1-5,CAWSVDVNQPQHF,TGTGCCTGGAGTGTGGATGTTAATCAGCCCCAGCATTTT
.,TRBV15,once,TRBJ2-5,CATSRGGEETQYF,TGTGCCACCAGCAGGGGAGGTGAAGAGACCCAGTACTTC
TRBD1,TRBV7-2,.,TRBJ2-2,CASSLQDRPALGELFF,TGTGCCAGCAGCTTACAGGACAGGCCCGCCCTAGGGGAGCTGTTTTTT
.,TRBV5-1,.,TRBJ1-2,CASSLGQRANYGYTF,TGCGCCAGCAGCTTGGGACAGCGAGCTAACTATGGCTACACCTTC
.,TRBV3-1/TRBV3-2,.,TRBJ2-1,CASSHGEIYYGSYNEQFF,TGTGCCAGCAGCCATGGTGAAATTTATTATGGGTCCTACAATGAGCAGTTCTTC
TRBD1,TRBV5-6,once,TRBJ1-1,CASRSDRGYTEAFF,TGTGCCAGCAGGAGTGACAGGGGGTATACTGAAGCTTTCTTT
TRBD2,TRBV27,.,TRBJ2-1,CATKRGRTYNEQFF,TGTGCCACCAAGCGGGGTCGCACCTACAATGAGCAGTTCTTC
TRBD1,TRBV5-1,.,TRBJ2-7,CASSSWTGLEQYF,TGCGCCAGCAGCTCTTGGACAGGGCTCGAGCAGTACTTC
.,TRBV19,.,TRBJ2-3,CASSITRWDTQYF,TGTGCCAGTAGTATTACAAGGTGGGATACGCAGTATTTT
TRBD1,TRBV11-3,.,TRBJ2-7,CASSPGGSGYEQYF,TGTGCCAGCAGCCCAGGGGGCAGTGGTTACGAGCAGTACTTC
TRBD2,TRBV2,.,TRBJ2-7,CASSVTSGSYEQYF,TGTGCCAGCAGTGTGACTAGCGGTTCCTACGAGCAGTACTTC